Shown below are 18 T cell receptor beta chains from a single sample sequenced in a study of cytomegalovirus exposure and HLA in healthy donors. The PCR ran on 60 Vbeta and 13 Jbeta primers. Measured with immunoSEQ multiplex PCR; TCRdb has only the in-frame clones, and not every one. The data contain about 150,000 clones, approximately 71% of them singletons. Material for sequencing was PBMCs. All receptors derive from a woman younger than 30 in good health and CMV-seropositive.

The genes are TRBV9 and TRBJ2-5, with 7 positions matching TRBD2. CDR3 size: 13 residues. Germline loops: CDR1 SGDLS, CDR2 YYNGEE. V shed 3 bases and J 4 bases; nucleotides not matched to a gene: 3. The CDR3 bases are TGTGCCAGCAGCGGGGGACTATCAGAGACCCAGTACTTC. Translated, it gives CASSGGLSETQYF.

V is TRBV7-8 and J is TRBJ2-5; TRBD1 is a possible D gene (7 bases). The CDR3 is 16 amino acids. Germline values: CDR1 SGHVS, CDR2 FQNEAQ. Trimming cost V 1 base and J 1 base, with 13 bases left between them. The CDR3 bases are TGTGCCAGCAGCTTAGGGTCAGGGGGAGGCCAAGAGACCCAGTACTTC. Protein product: CASSLGSGGGQETQYF.

This rearrangement joins TRBV5-6 to TRBJ2-1; 8 bases agree with TRBD2. The germline gives CDR1 SGHDT, CDR2 YYEEEE. CDR3 size: 15 residues. Trimming took 1 base from V and 8 from J; bases not matched to a gene: 8. CDR3 sequence (DNA): TGTGCCAGCAGCTTGCGCGGGGGGTCCTTCTATGAGCAGTTCTTC. Amino acids: CASSLRGGSFYEQFF.

In its sample, this clone was seen once. The rearrangement uses TRBV10-2 and TRBJ2-1; TRBD2 matches 7 bases. In germline, CDR1 is WSHSY, CDR2 SAAADI. The CDR3 covers 14 residues. V dropped 6 bases and J dropped 0; count of bases not matched to a gene: 2. The CDR3 loop is CASSGGSSYNEQFF. CDR3 nucleotide sequence: TGCGCCAGCAGCGGCGGGAGCTCCTACAATGAGCAGTTCTTC.

This clone was observed a handful of times. The chain joins TRBV5-1 to TRBJ2-2; D is possibly TRBD2 (6 bases). CDR1 and CDR2 from the germline V gene are SGHRS and YFSETQ. V was trimmed by 1 base and J by 3 bases, leaving 10 bases between them. The CDR3 has 15 amino acids. The CDR3 region is CASSLTGLHTGELFF. CDR3 nucleotide sequence: TGCGCCAGCAGCTTGACAGGACTACACACCGGGGAGCTGTTTTTT.

CDR3 DNA sequence: TGTGCCATCAGCGCGGACAGGCAGGAGACCCAGTACTTC. Residues: CAISADRQETQYF. The rearrangement joins TRBV10-3 to TRBJ2-5; 7 bases match TRBD1. CDR1 and CDR2 from the germline V gene are ENHRY and SYGVKD. The CDR3 covers 13 residues. V gave up 6 bases and J gave up 5 bases; unmatched junction bases: 6.

V gene TRBV9 combines with J gene TRBJ2-1; 7 positions match TRBD2. Germline V gene lookup returns CDR1 SGDLS and CDR2 YYNGEE. V gave up 5 bases and J gave up 4 bases; unmatched junction bases: 9. The CDR3 length is 15 residues. The CDR3 sequence: CASRAAGDQYNEQFF. CDR3 in DNA: TGTGCCAGCAGAGCTGCGGGGGACCAGTACAATGAGCAGTTCTTC.

This clone was seen only once. The chain is built from TRBV5-6 and TRBJ1-2; TRBD1 matches at 9 bases. Germline loops: CDR1 SGHDT, CDR2 YYEEEE. The CDR3 has 15 residues. The J segment lost 0 bases and the V segment lost 4 bases, leaving 4 bases of the junction unmatched. As DNA, the CDR3 is TGTGCCAGCAGCCTCGGACAGGGGACTAACTATGGCTACACCTTC. It codes for CASSLGQGTNYGYTF. The variable domain in full, completed from reference TRBV5-6 and TRBJ1-2, reads DAGVTQSPTHLIKTRGQQVTLRCSPKSGHDTVSWYQQALGQGPQFIFQYYEEEERQRGNFPDRFSGHQFPNYSSELNVNALLLGDSALYLCASSLGQGTNYGYTFGSGTRLTVV.

This rearrangement joins TRBV5-1 to TRBJ1-6; D is unclear. The CDR3 has 16 residues. Trimming left V 0 bases short and J 0 bases short, with 7 bases between. Germline V gene data show CDR1 as SGHRS and CDR2 as YFSETQ. DNA of the CDR3: TGCGCCAGCAGCTTGGGGGCGTCCTCCTATAATTCACCCCTCCACTTT. It yields the protein CASSLGASSYNSPLHF.

The V call is TRBV2, the J call TRBJ1-5; D unclear. Looked up from germline, CDR1 is SNHLY and CDR2 is FYNNEI. The CDR3 loop spans 12 amino acids. V lost 4 bases and J 4 bases, leaving 5 bases between the germline ends. CDR3 region: CASSAQNQPQHF. Here the CDR3 DNA reads TGTGCCAGCAGTGCCCAGAATCAGCCCCAGCATTTT. Drawing the rest from reference TRBV2 and TRBJ1-5, the complete variable domain is EPEVTQTPSHQVTQMGQEVILRCVPISNHLYFYWYRQILGQKVEFLVSFYNNEISEKSEIFDDQFSVERPDGSNFTLKIRSTKLEDSAMYFCASSAQNQPQHFGDGTRLSIL.

The chain uses TRBV21-1 and TRBJ2-1; the table's D gene call, TRBD1, was not cross checked with the DNA. TRBV21-1 is a pseudogene segment. The CDR3 has 19 residues. CDR3 loop: CASSQNPLGQRPSYNEQFF. In DNA, the CDR3 is TGTGCCAGCTCTCAAAACCCTTTGGGACAGCGACCCTCCTACAATGAGCAGTTCTTC.

The chain carries TRBV6-1 and TRBJ1-2, with a tentative D call TRBD1 (6 bases). CDR1 is MNHNS, CDR2 SASEGT, per germline. The CDR3 consists of 13 residues. With 6 bases removed from V and 8 bases from J, the gap between germline ends came to 16 bases. The CDR3 DNA sequence: TGTGCCAGCAGCCCGACAGGTTCTCTCGGCTACACCTTC. Protein product: CASSPTGSLGYTF.

This clone was picked up a small number of times. The rearrangement uses TRBV19 and TRBJ1-2; TRBD1 is a possible D gene (6 bases). This CDR3 contains 14 residues. Trimming pared 3 bases from V and 3 bases from J, leaving 11 bases between. Germline CDR1 LNHDA, CDR2 SQIVND (reference sequence). CDR3 coding DNA: TGTGCCAGTAGTATTATGGACAGCTACTATGGCTACACCTTC. This sequence encodes CASSIMDSYYGYTF.

The CDR3 loop is CASSSRLLAEETQYF. The CDR3 DNA follows: TGTGCCAGCAGCTCTCGGCTACTAGCGGAAGAGACCCAGTACTTC. The chain carries TRBV5-4 and TRBJ2-5; 8 bases agree with TRBD2. In germline, CDR1 is SGHNT, CDR2 YYREEE (reference sequence). Unmatched junction bases numbered 7, after V lost 3 bases and J lost 3 bases. The CDR3 has 15 amino acids.

The V call is TRBV7-3, the J call TRBJ1-6; possible D gene TRBD1, 6 bases. V lost 10 bases and J lost 5, with 24 bases in between. This CDR3 comprises 17 residues. The germline CDR1 and CDR2 sequences are SGHTA and FQGTGA. The CDR3 sequence: CAISAAHTGNNNSPLHF. The CDR3 nucleotides read TGTGCCATTTCGGCCGCGCACACAGGGAACAATAATTCACCCCTCCACTTT.

The rearrangement joins TRBV29-1 to TRBJ1-2; 7 nucleotides match TRBD1. The germline V gene encodes CDR1 SQVTM and CDR2 ANQGSEA. With V trimmed by 5 bases and J by 5 bases, 8 bases remained unmatched. The CDR3 length is 13 residues. The CDR3 reads CSVLGQGEYGYTF. CDR3 DNA: TGCAGCGTTCTCGGGCAGGGGGAATATGGCTACACCTTC.

V usage is TRBV6-4 and J usage is TRBJ2-5, with TRBD1 matching over 7 bases. J gave up 2 bases and V 5 bases, and 8 bases lay outside the gene matches. CDR3 length: 15 amino acids. Germline V gene lookup returns CDR1 MRHNA and CDR2 SNTAGT. In DNA form, the CDR3 reads TGTGCCAGCAGTAAATTACCGGGACAGCAAGAGACCCAGTACTTC. It yields the protein CASSKLPGQQETQYF.

The chain links TRBV9 to TRBJ2-3; 11 nucleotides match TRBD2. The length of the CDR3 is 17 residues. Germline V CDR1 and CDR2: SGDLS, YYNGEE. With V trimmed by 4 bases and J by 2 bases, 9 bases remained unmatched. CDR3 protein: CASSSQTTSGNTDTQYF. The DNA for the CDR3 is TGTGCCAGCAGCTCCCAAACGACTAGCGGGAACACAGATACGCAGTATTTT.